The rows below give T cell receptor beta chains drawn from one sample of a study of early T cells in non-severe SARS-CoV-2 infection. TCRdb itself ran the 5' RACE reads through MiXCR, one entry per CDR3 protein. This table has 45,000 to 75,000 distinct CDR3 sequences, around an eighth appearing once. The sample was whole blood. All receptors come from an adult who was a healthcare worker with PCR-confirmed SARS-CoV-2 infection or an uninfected control (not recorded which). CDR3s include the opening cysteine and the closing phenylalanine or tryptophan. The D gene is left open where the match is weak. Size is omitted from some rows. Given values are once, few, many or a class for expanded clones.

clone size: .
D gene: .
V gene: TRBV6-6
CDR3 length: 14
J gene: TRBJ1-4
CDR3 DNA: TGTGCCAGCAGCCCCCATGGGAGTAATGAAAAACTGTTTTTT
CDR3 protein: CASSPHGSNEKLFF

clone size: many
D gene: .
V gene: TRBV30
CDR3 length: 11
J gene: TRBJ2-3
CDR3 DNA: TGTGCCTGGAGTGTACTTCGGACGCAGTATTTT
CDR3 protein: CAWSVLRTQYF

clone size: few
D gene: .
V gene: TRBV7-6
CDR3 length: 14
J gene: TRBJ1-3
CDR3 DNA: TGTGCCAGCAGCTTCGGCGGCTCTGGAAACACCATATATTTT
CDR3 protein: CASSFGGSGNTIYF

clone size: many
D gene: .
V gene: TRBV7-6
CDR3 length: 15
J gene: TRBJ2-3
CDR3 DNA: TGTGCCAGCAGCTTAAGGGGACTTAGCACAGATACGCAGTATTTT
CDR3 protein: CASSLRGLSTDTQYF

clone size: few
D gene: TRBD2
V gene: TRBV28
CDR3 length: 17
J gene: TRBJ2-5
CDR3 DNA: TGTGCCAGCAGTTTAGCGGGACTAGCGGGACGTGGTGAGACCCAGTACTTC
CDR3 protein: CASSLAGLAGRGETQYF

clone size: .
D gene: .
V gene: TRBV9
CDR3 length: 15
J gene: TRBJ1-2
CDR3 DNA: TGTGCCAGCAGCGTAGGTCCCACTGCGAACTATGGCTACACCTTC
CDR3 protein: CASSVGPTANYGYTF

clone size: .
D gene: TRBD1
V gene: TRBV6-5
CDR3 length: 14
J gene: TRBJ1-1
CDR3 DNA: TGTGCCAGCAGCCTCCTCGGGACAGGGGCGGAAGCTTTCTTT
CDR3 protein: CASSLLGTGAEAFF

clone size: .
D gene: .
V gene: TRBV24-1
CDR3 length: 12
J gene: TRBJ2-1
CDR3 DNA: TGTGCCACCAGTGATACCCGGGACCTGCAGTTCTTC
CDR3 protein: CATSDTRDLQFF

clone size: few
D gene: .
V gene: TRBV20-1
CDR3 length: 14
J gene: TRBJ1-1
CDR3 DNA: TGCAGTGTAAGGACAACAGATATGAACACTGAAGCTTTCTTT
CDR3 protein: CSVRTTDMNTEAFF

clone size: many
D gene: .
V gene: TRBV7-8
CDR3 length: 13
J gene: TRBJ1-6
CDR3 DNA: TGTGCCAGCAGCCCAACCGGGAATTCACCCCTCCACTTT
CDR3 protein: CASSPTGNSPLHF

clone size: .
D gene: .
V gene: TRBV6-2/TRBV6-3
CDR3 length: 12
J gene: TRBJ2-7
CDR3 DNA: TGTGCCAGCAGCACCCACGGACCTCGGGTGTACTTC
CDR3 protein: CASSTHGPRVYF

clone size: .
D gene: .
V gene: TRBV11-2
CDR3 length: 14
J gene: TRBJ2-4
CDR3 DNA: TGTGCCAGCAGCCTACAGGGCCCTAAAAACATTCAGTACTTC
CDR3 protein: CASSLQGPKNIQYF

clone size: few
D gene: .
V gene: TRBV5-1
CDR3 length: 12
J gene: TRBJ2-7
CDR3 DNA: TGCGCCAGCAGGCAGGGTTTCGACGAGCAGTACTTC
CDR3 protein: CASRQGFDEQYF

clone size: .
D gene: .
V gene: TRBV7-2
CDR3 length: 16
J gene: TRBJ2-3
CDR3 DNA: TGTGCCAGCAGCTTTAAGGGATCTAGCGGCACAGATACGCAGTATTTT
CDR3 protein: CASSFKGSSGTDTQYF

clone size: .
D gene: .
V gene: TRBV27
CDR3 length: 15
J gene: TRBJ1-2
CDR3 DNA: TGTGCCAGCACCCCCCTACAGGGTATGAGCTATGGCTACACCTTC
CDR3 protein: CASTPLQGMSYGYTF

clone size: few
D gene: TRBD2
V gene: TRBV11-3
CDR3 length: 16
J gene: TRBJ2-3
CDR3 DNA: TGTGCCAGCAGCTTAGGAAAGCGGGAAGACACAGATACGCAGTATTTT
CDR3 protein: CASSLGKREDTDTQYF

clone size: .
D gene: TRBD2
V gene: TRBV2
CDR3 length: 20
J gene: TRBJ2-3
CDR3 DNA: TGTGCCAGCACTAAACTTAGGAGGCTAGCGGGAGGAAAGCAGGCAGATACGCAGTATTTT
CDR3 protein: CASTKLRRLAGGKQADTQYF

clone size: few
D gene: .
V gene: TRBV19
CDR3 length: 13
J gene: TRBJ1-2
CDR3 DNA: TGTGCCAGTAGTACGGACGTCCCTCGGGGCTACACCTTC
CDR3 protein: CASSTDVPRGYTF

clone size: .
D gene: .
V gene: TRBV6-1
CDR3 length: 13
J gene: TRBJ2-5
CDR3 DNA: TGTGCCAGCAGTGATCGACAGCTAGAGACCCAGTACTTC
CDR3 protein: CASSDRQLETQYF

clone size: .
D gene: TRBD1
V gene: TRBV3-1
CDR3 length: 15
J gene: TRBJ1-4
CDR3 DNA: TGTGCCAGCAGCCCCGGACAGGGCGGGACTGAAAAACTGTTTTTT
CDR3 protein: CASSPGQGGTEKLFF

clone size: few
D gene: .
V gene: TRBV27
CDR3 length: 14
J gene: TRBJ1-5
CDR3 DNA: TGTGCCAGCAGTTTAAGGCCCGGCAATCAGCCCCAGCATTTT
CDR3 protein: CASSLRPGNQPQHF

clone size: .
D gene: .
V gene: TRBV30
CDR3 length: 14
J gene: TRBJ2-2
CDR3 DNA: TGTGCCTGGAGACGGGGGATGAACACCGGGGAGCTGTTTTTT
CDR3 protein: CAWRRGMNTGELFF

clone size: few
D gene: TRBD2
V gene: TRBV5-1
CDR3 length: 15
J gene: TRBJ2-2
CDR3 DNA: TGCGCCAGCAGCTCCAGCGGGGGGAACACCGGGGAGCTGTTTTTT
CDR3 protein: CASSSSGGNTGELFF

clone size: .
D gene: TRBD1
V gene: TRBV4-3
CDR3 length: 15
J gene: TRBJ2-7
CDR3 DNA: TGCGCCAGCAGCCAAGAACTGGGACAGGTCTACGAGCAGTACTTC
CDR3 protein: CASSQELGQVYEQYF

clone size: few
D gene: TRBD1
V gene: TRBV11-2
CDR3 length: 18
J gene: TRBJ1-4
CDR3 DNA: TGTGCCAGCAGCTTAGTGGGACAGGCCGTATTTCCAGCTGAAAAACTGTTTTTT
CDR3 protein: CASSLVGQAVFPAEKLFF

clone size: few
D gene: TRBD1
V gene: TRBV3-1
CDR3 length: 14
J gene: TRBJ2-5
CDR3 DNA: TGTGCCAGCAGCCGGGACAGGGTAGGAGAGACCCAGTACTTC
CDR3 protein: CASSRDRVGETQYF

clone size: many
D gene: TRBD1
V gene: TRBV27
CDR3 length: 15
J gene: TRBJ2-7
CDR3 DNA: TGTGCCAGCAGTTTCACTGGGACAGAATACTACGAGCAGTACTTC
CDR3 protein: CASSFTGTEYYEQYF

clone size: many
D gene: TRBD2
V gene: TRBV7-2
CDR3 length: 20
J gene: TRBJ2-3
CDR3 DNA: TGTGCCAGCAGCCCGGATCCCCTTCCAGCGGGGGGGCCTAACACAGATACGCAGTATTTT
CDR3 protein: CASSPDPLPAGGPNTDTQYF

clone size: many
D gene: TRBD2
V gene: TRBV7-6
CDR3 length: 14
J gene: TRBJ2-7
CDR3 DNA: TGTGCCAGCAGCTTTGGGACTAGAAACCACGAGCAGTACTTC
CDR3 protein: CASSFGTRNHEQYF

clone size: many
D gene: .
V gene: TRBV7-2
CDR3 length: 13
J gene: TRBJ1-1
CDR3 DNA: TGTGCCAGCACACTACACGTACCAACTGAAGCTTTCTTT
CDR3 protein: CASTLHVPTEAFF

clone size: .
D gene: .
V gene: TRBV10-3
CDR3 length: 11
J gene: TRBJ2-7
CDR3 DNA: TGTGCCATCACGGACACCTACGAGCAGTACTTC
CDR3 protein: CAITDTYEQYF

clone size: .
D gene: TRBD2
V gene: TRBV7-9
CDR3 length: 19
J gene: TRBJ2-3
CDR3 DNA: TGTGCCAGCAGCTTAGTCGGGGGGACTCACTCCGCACTTGGTCTTACGCAGTATTTT
CDR3 protein: CASSLVGGTHSALGLTQYF

clone size: many
D gene: .
V gene: TRBV20-1
CDR3 length: 13
J gene: TRBJ1-2
CDR3 DNA: TGCAGTGCTACGGGGGGGACGAACTATGGCTACACCTTC
CDR3 protein: CSATGGTNYGYTF

clone size: few
D gene: .
V gene: TRBV6-6
CDR3 length: 14
J gene: TRBJ1-1
CDR3 DNA: TGTGCCAGCAGTTACATGGGGGGCGACACTGAAGCTTTCTTT
CDR3 protein: CASSYMGGDTEAFF

clone size: many
D gene: TRBD1
V gene: TRBV4-3
CDR3 length: 16
J gene: TRBJ2-5
CDR3 DNA: TGCGCCAGCAGCCGCGGACAGGGTGGAAGCGACGAGACCCAGTACTTC
CDR3 protein: CASSRGQGGSDETQYF

clone size: .
D gene: TRBD1
V gene: TRBV10-3
CDR3 length: 13
J gene: TRBJ2-1
CDR3 DNA: TGTGCCATCAGTCCGGGACAGGGCAATGAGCAGTTCTTC
CDR3 protein: CAISPGQGNEQFF

clone size: many
D gene: TRBD1
V gene: TRBV5-6
CDR3 length: 14
J gene: TRBJ1-1
CDR3 DNA: TGTGCCAGCAGCTTGGGACAGGGAAGAACTGAAGCTTTCTTT
CDR3 protein: CASSLGQGRTEAFF

clone size: many
D gene: TRBD1
V gene: TRBV5-4
CDR3 length: 18
J gene: TRBJ2-6
CDR3 DNA: TGTGCCAGCAGCTTGGGACAGGGGATAGTCTCTGGGGCCAACGTCCTGACTTTC
CDR3 protein: CASSLGQGIVSGANVLTF

clone size: few
D gene: .
V gene: TRBV19
CDR3 length: 13
J gene: TRBJ1-5
CDR3 DNA: TGTGCCAGTAGTCTCGTCCCAAATCAGCCCCAGCATTTT
CDR3 protein: CASSLVPNQPQHF

clone size: .
D gene: .
V gene: TRBV6-5
CDR3 length: 11
J gene: TRBJ2-5
CDR3 DNA: TGTGCCAGCAGGGACCGAGAGACCCAGTACTTC
CDR3 protein: CASRDRETQYF

clone size: many
D gene: TRBD2
V gene: TRBV28
CDR3 length: 15
J gene: TRBJ2-1
CDR3 DNA: TGTGCCAGCAGTTTACTAGCGGGTGGGAACAATGAGCAGTTCTTC
CDR3 protein: CASSLLAGGNNEQFF

clone size: many
D gene: .
V gene: TRBV12-3/TRBV12-4
CDR3 length: 19
J gene: TRBJ1-1
CDR3 DNA: TGTGCCAGCAGTTTTTACAGGGTAGGTAGTGGGATCAGGAACACTGAAGCTTTCTTT
CDR3 protein: CASSFYRVGSGIRNTEAFF

clone size: many
D gene: .
V gene: TRBV7-6
CDR3 length: 14
J gene: TRBJ2-7
CDR3 DNA: TGTGCCAGCAGCTTAGCCAGCGAAGCCTACGAGCAGTACTTC
CDR3 protein: CASSLASEAYEQYF

clone size: .
D gene: TRBD1
V gene: TRBV20-1
CDR3 length: 14
J gene: TRBJ2-3
CDR3 DNA: TGCAGTGCTCCCGACAGGGTTGGAACAGATACGCAGTATTTT
CDR3 protein: CSAPDRVGTDTQYF

clone size: few
D gene: .
V gene: TRBV7-6
CDR3 length: 12
J gene: TRBJ1-2
CDR3 DNA: TGTGCCAGCAGTTACATTAACTATGGCTACACCTTC
CDR3 protein: CASSYINYGYTF

clone size: few
D gene: .
V gene: TRBV24-1
CDR3 length: 13
J gene: TRBJ2-2
CDR3 DNA: TGTGCCACAACAGGGAGCAACACCGGGGAGCTGTTTTTT
CDR3 protein: CATTGSNTGELFF